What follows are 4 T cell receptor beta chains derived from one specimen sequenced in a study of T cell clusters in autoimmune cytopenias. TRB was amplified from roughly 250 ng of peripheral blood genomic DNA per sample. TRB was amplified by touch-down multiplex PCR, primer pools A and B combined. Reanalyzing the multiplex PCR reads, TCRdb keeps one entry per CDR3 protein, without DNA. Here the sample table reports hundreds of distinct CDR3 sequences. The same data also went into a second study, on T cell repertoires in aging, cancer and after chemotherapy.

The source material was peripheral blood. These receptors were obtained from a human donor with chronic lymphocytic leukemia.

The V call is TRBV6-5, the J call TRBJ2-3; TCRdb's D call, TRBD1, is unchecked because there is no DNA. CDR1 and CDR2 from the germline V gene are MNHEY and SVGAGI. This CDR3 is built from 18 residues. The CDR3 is CASSPSLGGRGGTDTQYF.

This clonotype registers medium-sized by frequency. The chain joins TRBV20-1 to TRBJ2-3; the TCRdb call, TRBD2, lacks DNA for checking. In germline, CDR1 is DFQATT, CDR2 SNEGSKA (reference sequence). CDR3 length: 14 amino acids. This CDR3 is CSARSMEGTDTQYF.

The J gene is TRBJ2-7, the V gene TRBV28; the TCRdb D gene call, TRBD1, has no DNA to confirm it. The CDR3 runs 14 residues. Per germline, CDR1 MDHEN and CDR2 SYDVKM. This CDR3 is CASSFGTKTYEQYF.

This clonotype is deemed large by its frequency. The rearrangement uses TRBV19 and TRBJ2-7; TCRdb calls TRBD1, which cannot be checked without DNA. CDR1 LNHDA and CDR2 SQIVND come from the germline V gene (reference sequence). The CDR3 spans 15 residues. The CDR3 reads CASSTTDRGVDEQYF.